The 10 T cell receptor beta chains in this list originate from one sample, sequenced in a study of neurological immune-mediated disorders. TCRdb itself ran the 5' RACE reads through MiXCR, one entry per CDR3 protein. The sample has about 76,000 distinct CDR3 sequences; 17% are singletons. The sample taken for sequencing was PBMCs. These receptors all come from a woman between 40 and 50 years old in good health.

The chain links TRBV20-1 to TRBJ2-7; 7 nucleotides agree with TRBD2. Germline CDR1 DFQATT, CDR2 SNEGSKA (reference sequence). After removal of 2 bases from V and 1 base from J, the junction contained 2 bases not matched to a gene. This CDR3 contains 13 residues. Here the CDR3 DNA reads TGCAGTGCTAGACCTAGCGGTTCCTACGAGCAGTACTTC. This sequence encodes CSARPSGSYEQYF.

The V and J genes are TRBV6-5 and TRBJ2-6, with 7 bases identical to TRBD1. Trimming at V came to 5 bases and at J to 0 bases, leaving 7 bases not matched to a gene. Germline CDR1 and CDR2: MNHEY and SVGAGI. The CDR3 is made up of 17 amino acids. The CDR3 region is CASSPRQGGSGANVLTF. CDR3 nucleotides: TGTGCCAGCAGTCCTCGACAGGGTGGCTCTGGGGCCAACGTCCTGACTTTC.

V is TRBV29-1 and J is TRBJ2-4, with D uncertain. Trimming cost V 3 bases and J 7 bases, with 7 bases left between them. The CDR3 extends over 11 amino acids. The germline CDR1 and CDR2 sequences are SQVTM and ANQGSEA. As DNA, the CDR3 is TGCAGCGTTGACAGGATGAACATTCAGTACTTC. Translated, it gives CSVDRMNIQYF.

This clonotype has a count of ten or more. This chain uses TRBV2 with TRBJ2-7, with D unclear. Germline CDR1 is SNHLY and CDR2 is FYNNEI. The germline V and J ends were trimmed by 2 bases and 0 bases, with 11 bases remaining between them. The CDR3 has 15 residues. The CDR3 reads CASSELTWLSYEQYF. The CDR3, as DNA: TGTGCCAGCAGTGAACTTACCTGGCTCTCCTACGAGCAGTACTTC.

This chain connects TRBV27 to TRBJ1-2; no firm D call. The V end lost 6 bases, the J end lost 7 bases, and 18 bases lay between the germline ends. CDR1 is MNHEY and CDR2 is SMNVEV in the germline V gene (reference sequence). This CDR3 has 14 residues. Written as DNA, the CDR3 is TGTGCCAGCAGCCTTACCGTTGTCTCGGGTGGCTACACCTTC. As protein: CASSLTVVSGGYTF.

V is TRBV7-2 and J is TRBJ2-5; tentative D call: TRBD2 (6 bases). CDR3 length: 14 amino acids. Trimming stripped 0 bases from V and 2 bases from J, with 7 bases between. The germline gives CDR1 SGHTA, CDR2 FQGNSA. CDR3 nucleotides: TGTGCCAGCAGCTTAGCCCGGGGGCAAGAGACCCAGTACTTC. This gives the protein CASSLARGQETQYF.

This clonotype appeared many times. This sequence joins TRBV7-2 and TRBJ2-1, with a tentative D call TRBD2 (6 bases). The CDR3 has 17 residues. V gave up 6 bases and J gave up 7 bases, with 25 bases separating them. Looked up from germline, CDR1 is SGHTA and CDR2 is FQGNSA. This CDR3 is CASRSRPGTFASNEQFF. For the CDR3, the DNA is TGTGCCAGCAGATCTCGACCTGGGACTTTTGCTTCGAATGAGCAGTTCTTC.

There are many counts of this clonotype. The chain employs TRBV29-1 and TRBJ2-2; 10 nucleotides line up with TRBD2. The CDR3 extends over 15 amino acids. With V trimmed by 2 bases and J by 2 bases, 2 bases remained unmatched. Germline CDR1 reads SQVTM; CDR2 reads ANQGSEA. For the CDR3, the DNA is TGCAGCGTTGAACTAGCGGGGGACAACACCGGGGAGCTGTTTTTT. Translation: CSVELAGDNTGELFF.

In this sample, this clonotype turned up many times. V gene TRBV4-3 combines with J gene TRBJ1-1; TRBD1 agrees at 7 bases. Per the germline V gene, CDR1 is LGHNA and CDR2 is YSLEER. Unmatched junction bases numbered 7, after V lost 2 bases and J lost 4 bases. This CDR3 is built from 15 residues. The CDR3 is CASSQTTGIGTEAFF. In DNA form, the CDR3 reads TGCGCCAGCAGCCAAACGACAGGGATCGGCACTGAAGCTTTCTTT.

In its sample, this clonotype was seen many times. J is TRBJ2-7 and V is TRBV5-1; TRBD1 aligns across 7 bases. Trimming cost V 3 bases and J 5 bases; bases outside gene matches: 11. This CDR3 is built from 15 residues. Germline CDR1 and CDR2: SGHRS and YFSETQ. The CDR3 loop is CASSSHPQGIHEQYV. Written as DNA, the CDR3 is TGCGCCAGCAGCTCGCACCCACAGGGGATCCACGAGCAGTACGTC.